Presented here are 18 T cell receptor beta chains from one specimen sequenced in a study of human T cells and chemical hapten exposure. TCRdb processed the RACE reads anew with MiXCR; each CDR3 protein has one entry. This table holds more than 250,000 distinct CDR3 sequences, more than 6.5% found once. The sample's time point: pre-sensitization, week 0. Stated treatment: therapeutic diphenylcyclopropenone sensitization with weekly scalp DPC. Specimen: whole blood, collected in connection with sensitization to the hapten diphenylcyclopropenone (DPC). The source of these receptors is a woman between 40 and 50 years old with alopecia areata. Some clones in this sample may be carry-over from other donors' samples.

There are a few counts of this clonotype. The chain uses TRBV4-2 and TRBJ2-2; D might be TRBD1 (6 bases). The CDR3 is 16 residues long. The V gene lost 3 bases and the J gene lost 1 base, with 12 bases spanning the gap. The germline gives CDR1 LGHNA, CDR2 YNFKEQ. The CDR3 loop reads CASSQATGENTGELFF. Here the CDR3 DNA reads TGTGCCAGCAGCCAGGCGACAGGCGAGAACACCGGGGAGCTGTTTTTT.

This clonotype was observed a handful of times. The chain has TRBV9 and TRBJ2-2, with D possibly TRBD1 on 5 matching bases. The CDR3 spans 15 residues. CDR1 SGDLS and CDR2 YYNGEE come from the germline V gene. Trimming left V 3 bases short and J 3 bases short, with 12 bases between. The CDR3 sequence is CASSDDSSYTGELFF. As DNA, the CDR3 is TGTGCCAGCAGCGACGACAGCTCGTACACCGGGGAGCTGTTTTTT.

This clonotype was counted between two and nine times. This chain joins TRBV3-1 and TRBJ2-1; no clear D. CDR1 and CDR2 from the germline V gene are LGHDT and YNNKEL (reference sequence). V shed 0 bases and J shed 3 bases, with 9 bases lying between them. This CDR3 region has 15 residues. As DNA, the CDR3 is TGTGCCAGCAGCCAAGACCCCGTCGGCTACAATGAGCAGTTCTTC. Its protein product is CASSQDPVGYNEQFF.

The table lists this clonotype with a few counts. The genes are TRBV28 and TRBJ1-2; D gene ambiguous. The CDR3 is made up of 14 amino acids. The V end lost 5 bases, the J end lost 2 bases, and 12 bases lay between the germline ends. The V gene's germline CDR1 is MDHEN and CDR2 SYDVKM. Here the CDR3 reads CASSTIFKNYGYTF. In DNA, the CDR3 is TGTGCCAGCAGTACCATCTTCAAGAACTATGGCTACACCTTC.

This clonotype was seen a few times. The V gene is TRBV15, the J gene TRBJ2-3; D remains unclear. The CDR3 loop spans 13 amino acids. Trimming left V 0 bases short and J 14 bases short, with 15 bases between. CDR1 and CDR2 (germline): LNHNV, YYDKDF (reference sequence). CDR3 residues: CATSRDQVGWLYF. The CDR3 DNA follows: TGTGCCACCAGCAGAGATCAGGTTGGCTGGCTGTATTTT.

This chain joins TRBV29-1 and TRBJ1-1; weak D call: TRBD1 (5 bases). Trimming pared 4 bases from V and 5 bases from J, leaving 11 bases between. The CDR3 covers 12 residues. CDR1 and CDR2 (germline): SQVTM, ANQGSEA. CDR3 sequence: CSVARGRTEAFF. The DNA for the CDR3 is TGCAGCGTTGCGAGGGGTCGGACTGAAGCTTTCTTT. Together with reference TRBV29-1 and TRBJ1-1, the CDR3 gives the full variable domain: SAVISQKPSRDICQRGTSLTIQCQVDSQVTMMFWYRQQPGQSLTLIATANQGSEATYESGFVIDKFPISRPNLTFSTLTVSNMSPEDSSIYLCSVARGRTEAFFGQGTRLTVV.

The genes are TRBV18 and TRBJ1-1; no firm D call. Trimming pared 4 bases from V and 3 bases from J, leaving 12 bases between. The V gene's germline CDR1 is KGHSH and CDR2 LQKENI. The CDR3 runs 14 residues. CDR3 sequence reads: CASSQQEAHTEAFF. DNA of the CDR3: TGTGCCAGCTCACAGCAGGAGGCACACACTGAAGCTTTCTTT.

CDR3 amino acids: CASSYLGPPGEQYF. CDR3 nucleotides: TGTGCCAGCAGTTACCTCGGGCCACCCGGCGAGCAGTACTTC. The V gene is TRBV6-2 or TRBV6-3, the J gene TRBJ2-7, with D uncertain. CDR3 length equals 14 residues. The germline V and J ends were trimmed by 2 bases and 6 bases, with 14 bases remaining between them. Germline assignment: CDR1 MNHEY and CDR2 SVGEGT.

This clonotype was seen many times. V usage is TRBV2 and J usage is TRBJ2-3; D gene unclear. Deletions cut 6 bases from V and 4 bases from J, with 8 bases between. Germline-derived CDR1 and CDR2 are SNHLY and FYNNEI. The CDR3 has 12 residues. The CDR3 coding sequence is TGTGCCAGCAGCCCAATACCAGATACGCAGTATTTT. This sequence encodes CASSPIPDTQYF.

This chain connects TRBV24-1 to TRBJ2-6; TRBD1 matches at 7 bases. The CDR3 runs to 14 residues. Germline V gives CDR1 KGHDR, CDR2 SFDVKD. Trimming took 4 bases from V and 13 from J; bases not matched to a gene: 9. CDR3 region: CATSESGQTPVLTF. CDR3 DNA sequence: TGTGCCACCAGTGAGTCGGGACAGACTCCGGTCCTGACTTTC.

A few counts support this clonotype. The V call is TRBV6-2 or TRBV6-3, the J call TRBJ2-7, with TRBD2 identical over 10 bases. This CDR3 has 14 residues. V shed 8 bases and J 5 bases; nucleotides not matched to a gene: 9. Germline V lookup: CDR1 MNHEY, CDR2 SVGEGT. The CDR3 is CASRGSSGSHEQYF. CDR3 bases: TGTGCCAGCCGAGGCTCTAGCGGGAGCCACGAGCAGTACTTC.

The V and J genes are TRBV5-1 and TRBJ2-6; D may match TRBD1 or TRBD2 (5 bases each). The CDR3 covers 15 residues. The germline V gene encodes CDR1 SGHRS and CDR2 YFSETQ. Trimming cost V 3 bases and J 0 bases, with 7 bases left between them. The DNA of the CDR3 is TGCGCCAGCAGCTCGGGGCCCTCTGGGGCCAACGTCCTGACTTTC. Its translation: CASSSGPSGANVLTF.

The chain uses TRBV10-3 and TRBJ1-1, with TRBD1 as a possible D gene (5 bases). The CDR3 contains 12 residues. V was trimmed by 4 bases and J by 10 bases, leaving 13 bases between them. Germline V gene sequence: CDR1 ENHRY, CDR2 SYGVKD. This chain's CDR3 is CAISGDQGRAFF. The CDR3 coding sequence is TGTGCCATCAGTGGTGACCAGGGTAGAGCTTTCTTT.

This chain connects TRBV28 to TRBJ2-1; TRBD1 aligns across 7 bases. This CDR3 comprises 13 residues. In germline, CDR1 is MDHEN, CDR2 SYDVKM. V was pared by 3 bases and J by 8 bases, with 4 bases of the junction left unmatched. For the CDR3, the DNA is TGTGCCAGCAGTTTGGGACAGAGCGATGAGCAGTTCTTC. Protein sequence: CASSLGQSDEQFF. The full variable domain, its missing parts supplied by reference TRBV28 and TRBJ2-1, is DVKVTQSSRYLVKRTGEKVFLECVQDMDHENMFWYRQDPGLGLRLIYFSYDVKMKEKGDIPEGYSVSREKKERFSLILESASTNQTSMYLCASSLGQSDEQFFGPGTRLTVL.

This clonotype was observed a handful of times. The chain links TRBV2 to TRBJ2-2; D is uncertain. The V end was cut by 7 bases, the J end by 0 bases, with 9 bases between. Per germline, CDR1 SNHLY and CDR2 FYNNEI. The CDR3 runs 14 residues. CDR3 sequence: CASNPRTNTGELFF. The CDR3 coding sequence is TGTGCCAGCAATCCGCGGACGAACACCGGGGAGCTGTTTTTT.

This clonotype was observed many times. The chain couples TRBV5-6 to TRBJ2-4, with D perhaps TRBD1 (5 bases). Germline CDR1 and CDR2: SGHDT and YYEEEE. V lost 1 base and J lost 1, with 6 bases in between. CDR3 size: 14 residues. Here the CDR3 DNA reads TGTGCCAGCAGCTTGCACAGGGCCAAAAACATTCAGTACTTC. As protein: CASSLHRAKNIQYF.

This clonotype came up a few times. The rearrangement links TRBV18 to TRBJ2-6; D unresolved. The germline V gene has CDR1 KGHSH and CDR2 LQKENI. CDR3 size: 14 residues. The V end lost 3 bases, the J end lost 4 bases, and 7 bases lay between the germline ends. The CDR3 is CASSPEAGANVLTF. Here the CDR3 DNA reads TGTGCCAGCTCACCCGAAGCCGGGGCCAACGTCCTGACTTTC.

V gene TRBV13 combines with J gene TRBJ2-2, with TRBD1 identical over 11 bases. From germline, CDR1 is PRHDT and CDR2 FYEKMQ (reference sequence). With 4 bases clipped from V and 5 bases from J, the junction kept 6 bases outside the gene matches. The CDR3 contains 16 residues. The CDR3 loop is CASSSRTGGATGELFF. The CDR3 nucleotides are TGTGCCAGCAGCTCCCGGACAGGGGGCGCGACCGGGGAGCTGTTTTTT.